The 11 T cell receptor beta chains below all came from one sample that was sequenced in a study of blood T cell repertoires in COVID-19. TCRdb's copy holds only in-frame clones and misses some; the assay was immunoSEQ multiplex PCR. The sample has 350,000 to 450,000 clones; 89% are singletons. Material: peripheral blood. These TCRs come from a man in his forties with acute or convalescent COVID-19.

V is TRBV6-4 and J is TRBJ2-1; TRBD2 is a possible D gene (5 bases). Trimming removed 2 bases at V and 0 bases at J, with 5 bases between. Germline lookup yields CDR1 MRHNA and CDR2 SNTAGT. This CDR3 comprises 14 residues. DNA for the CDR3: TGTGCCAGCAGTGACGGGAGCTCCTACAATGAGCAGTTCTTC. Residues: CASSDGSSYNEQFF.

This chain links TRBV19 with TRBJ1-4; tentatively, D is TRBD1 (6 bases). Trimming left V 3 bases short and J 4 bases short, with 15 bases between. In germline, CDR1 is LNHDA, CDR2 SQIVND (reference sequence). There are 16 residues in the CDR3. In DNA, the CDR3 is TGTGCCAGTAGTATTACCCCCGGACAGAGTAATGAAAAACTGTTTTTT. Amino acid sequence: CASSITPGQSNEKLFF.

V is TRBV2 and J is TRBJ2-3, with 9 nucleotides matching TRBD2. This CDR3 contains 15 residues. Germline V gene data show CDR1 as SNHLY and CDR2 as FYNNEI. Losses at the gene ends were 6 bases for V and 5 bases for J; bases not matched to a gene: 9. In DNA, the CDR3 is TGTGCCAGCAGCGCCGGGACTAGCAAAGGAGATACGCAGTATTTT. Translating it yields CASSAGTSKGDTQYF. Filled out from reference TRBV2 and TRBJ2-3, the complete variable domain reads EPEVTQTPSHQVTQMGQEVILRCVPISNHLYFYWYRQILGQKVEFLVSFYNNEISEKSEIFDDQFSVERPDGSNFTLKIRSTKLEDSAMYFCASSAGTSKGDTQYFGPGTRLTVL.

The chain carries TRBV7-9 and TRBJ2-7; D possibly corresponds to TRBD1 (5 bases). The V and J ends lost 5 bases and 0 bases respectively, with 14 bases between them. Germline V gene data show CDR1 as SEHNR and CDR2 as FQNEAQ (reference sequence). This CDR3 region has 15 residues. CDR3 residues: CASSPPDTGSYEQYF. For the CDR3, the DNA is TGTGCCAGCAGCCCCCCCGATACAGGCTCCTACGAGCAGTACTTC.

The rearrangement links TRBV11-3 to TRBJ2-3; 7 bases line up with TRBD2. Germline V gene lookup returns CDR1 SGHNT and CDR2 YENEEA. Trimming cost V 8 bases and J 0 bases; bases outside gene matches: 5. The CDR3 length is 14 residues. The CDR3 DNA sequence: TGTGCCAGCTCTGGCGGGGGAAGCACAGATACGCAGTATTTT. It specifies CASSGGGSTDTQYF.

This chain joins TRBV7-3 and TRBJ1-5; no reliable D call. The germline CDR1 and CDR2 sequences are SGHTA and FQGTGA. The V end was cut by 5 bases, the J end by 6 bases, with 26 bases between. The CDR3 consists of 18 residues. CDR3 nucleotide sequence: TGTGCCAGCAGCAACGTTATGTCTGCAAGCGGCTGGGGTCAGCCCCAGCATTTT. This encodes CASSNVMSASGWGQPQHF.

The V gene is TRBV19, the J gene TRBJ2-5; 7 nucleotides agree with TRBD2. The germline V gene encodes CDR1 LNHDA and CDR2 SQIVND (reference sequence). The CDR3 length is 14 residues. Trimming at V came to 4 bases and at J to 3 bases, leaving 5 bases not matched to a gene. In DNA form, the CDR3 reads TGTGCCAGTAGTAGAGCGGGGATTGAAGAGACCCAGTACTTC. Amino acids: CASSRAGIEETQYF.

The gene calls are TRBV3-1 (or the pseudogene TRBV3-2) and TRBJ1-3; D not certain. Trimming shortened V by 6 bases and J by 0 bases, and 3 bases separated the two germline ends. The CDR3 length is 12 residues. The germline CDR1 and CDR2 sequences are LGHDT and YNNKEL (reference sequence). CDR3 region: CASRLSGNTIYF. The CDR3 coding sequence is TGTGCCAGCAGACTCTCTGGAAACACCATATATTTT.

The J gene is TRBJ1-4, the V gene TRBV28; 8 bases match TRBD1. V dropped 6 bases and J dropped 8; count of bases not matched to a gene: 14. The V gene's germline CDR1 is MDHEN and CDR2 SYDVKM. CDR3 length equals 16 residues. CDR3 in DNA: TGTGCCAGCAGCTTACAAATGGACAGGGTCGGGGAAAAACTGTTTTTT. It specifies CASSLQMDRVGEKLFF.

In DNA, the CDR3 is TGTGCCAGCAGTTGGGCTCGTTTTGGAAGTGAGCAGTTCTTC. Translated, it gives CASSWARFGSEQFF. The chain joins TRBV27 to TRBJ2-1; D is unclear. The CDR3 covers 14 residues. V was pared by 4 bases and J by 9 bases, with 16 bases between. The germline gives CDR1 MNHEY, CDR2 SMNVEV (reference sequence).

The count of this clone is one. The V call is TRBV7-2, the J call TRBJ2-2; 10 bases align to TRBD2. Germline V gene sequence: CDR1 SGHTA, CDR2 FQGNSA. Losses at the gene ends were 4 bases for V and 3 bases for J; bases not matched to a gene: 14. CDR3 length equals 19 residues. For the CDR3, the DNA is TGTGCCAGCAGCTCGCCCTGGGGAAGCGGGGGGGCCTACACCGGGGAGCTGTTTTTT. It codes for CASSSPWGSGGAYTGELFF.